The 28 T cell receptor beta chains presented below share a single source sample, sequenced in a study of CD8 T cells in ankylosing spondylitis. Whole-study results and caveats: In ankylosing spondylitis blood, a motif of fewer than 10 highly homologous TCR beta variants appeared characteristic.

Antigens of these TCRs are unknown. TCRdb analysed the 5' RACE reads with MiXCR anew, one entry per CDR3 protein. The table lists more than 500,000 distinct CDR3 sequences, approximately 5% of them singletons. The material sequenced was blood, either unsorted or a sorted T cell fraction (not recorded which). The receptor source for this set is a male donor with ankylosing spondylitis.

With respect to this clonotype: A single base separates this from a much larger clone, so it may be a read error. This chain uses TRBV6-6 with TRBJ2-7; possibly TRBD1 for D (6 bases). CDR1 MNHNY and CDR2 SVGAGI come from the germline V gene (reference sequence). The CDR3 is 12 residues long. Trimming took off 4 bases at V and 8 bases at J, with 12 bases between the two ends. The CDR3 protein is CASSFGTWQQYF. CDR3 DNA sequence: TGTGCCAGCAGTTTCGGGACATGGCAGCAGTACTTC.

The chain recombines TRBV21-1 with TRBJ2-7; TRBD1 reflects the table's D call only, with no check against the DNA. TRBV21-1 is assigned pseudogene status. This CDR3 comprises 12 residues. CDR3 amino acids: CASTSGADEQYF. The CDR3, as DNA: TGTGCCAGCACCAGCGGGGCGGACGAGCAGTACTTC.

The sample holds many counts of this clonotype. CDR3 sequence (DNA): TGCAGTGCGAGGACGGAGAAAGATACGCAGTATTTT. As protein: CSARTEKDTQYF. J is TRBJ2-3 and V is TRBV20-1; D uncertain. Germline CDR1 reads DFQATT; CDR2 reads SNEGSKA (reference sequence). This CDR3 has 12 residues. Deletions cut 6 bases from V and 5 bases from J, with 12 bases between.

The table lists this clonotype with many counts. V usage is TRBV4-3 and J usage is TRBJ2-5, with a tentative D call TRBD2 (5 bases). Trimming took off 3 bases at V and 5 bases at J, with 10 bases between the two ends. The CDR3 has 13 residues. CDR1 LGHNA and CDR2 YSLEER come from the germline V gene. The chain's CDR3 is CASSHEWRETQYF. As DNA, the CDR3 is TGCGCCAGCAGCCACGAATGGAGGGAGACCCAGTACTTC.

This clonotype was counted many times. Lacking the conserved final phenylalanine or tryptophan, this CDR3 likely reflects a read error. Because the CDR3's place on the DNA is in doubt, the DNA is left out and the CDR3 is given as listed by TCRdb. This rearrangement joins TRBV7-8 to TRBJ2-7; TRBD1 was called by the table and not checked on the DNA. The germline V gene has CDR1 SGHVS and CDR2 FQNEAQ. Counting both end residues, the CDR3 totals 13 amino acids. The chain's CDR3 is CASSLNLGGNQLS.

This clonotype turned up a few times. The rearrangement uses TRBV11-1 and TRBJ1-1; D call uncertain. The V gene lost 1 base and the J gene lost 0 bases, with 18 bases spanning the gap. This CDR3 region has 18 residues. Germline V CDR1 and CDR2: SGHAT, FQDESV (reference sequence). CDR3 amino acids: CASSLGEGPMSMNTEAFF. CDR3 DNA sequence: TGTGCCAGCAGCTTAGGAGAGGGCCCTATGTCAATGAACACTGAAGCTTTCTTT.

Ten or more counts support this clonotype. The chain uses TRBV29-1 and TRBJ1-4; a weak D match, TRBD1 (6 bases). This CDR3 has 13 residues. Germline assignment: CDR1 SQVTM and CDR2 ANQGSEA. V was pared by 4 bases and J by 5 bases, with 11 bases between. CDR3 amino acids: CSVATGRNEKLFF. CDR3 in DNA: TGCAGCGTTGCAACAGGGAGGAATGAAAAACTGTTTTTT.

This clonotype was counted ten times or more. The V gene is TRBV20-1, the J gene TRBJ2-7, with D tentatively TRBD1 or TRBD2 (5 bases each). The CDR3 loop spans 15 amino acids. V lost 1 base and J lost 1, with 14 bases in between. Germline CDR1 is DFQATT and CDR2 is SNEGSKA (reference sequence). The CDR3 sequence: CSARVIGGNSYEQYF. The DNA for the CDR3 is TGCAGTGCTAGAGTAATTGGGGGAAATTCCTACGAGCAGTACTTC.

This clonotype was recorded at least ten times. The chain is built from TRBV10-3 and TRBJ2-5; 11 bases match TRBD2. V lost 10 bases and J lost 4; bases outside the gene matches: 14. Germline assignment: CDR1 ENHRY and CDR2 SYGVKD. This CDR3 has 16 amino acids. CDR3: CATGLAGSQASETQYF. The CDR3 DNA is TGTGCCACCGGACTAGCGGGCTCCCAGGCCTCAGAGACCCAGTACTTC.

This clonotype has ten or more counts. This chain uses TRBV20-1 with TRBJ2-1, with a tentative D call TRBD2 (5 bases). This CDR3 region has 15 residues. V was trimmed by 0 bases and J by 4 bases, leaving 13 bases between them. The germline CDR1 and CDR2 sequences are DFQATT and SNEGSKA (reference sequence). This chain's CDR3 is CSARDPGLGYNEQFF. In DNA, the CDR3 is TGCAGTGCTAGAGACCCCGGACTTGGGTACAATGAGCAGTTCTTC.

The sample holds a few counts of this clonotype. The chain carries TRBV29-1 and TRBJ2-3; D may be TRBD1 (5 bases). Trimming removed 2 bases at V and 4 bases at J, with 7 bases between. The CDR3 extends over 12 amino acids. CDR1 and CDR2 (germline): SQVTM, ANQGSEA. CDR3 sequence reads: CSVEKGPDTQYF. In DNA form, the CDR3 reads TGCAGCGTTGAAAAGGGGCCAGATACGCAGTATTTT.

At least ten counts were recorded for this clonotype. The chain is built from TRBV5-1 and TRBJ1-1; D gene unclear. The length of the CDR3 is 14 residues. Looked up from germline, CDR1 is SGHRS and CDR2 is YFSETQ. V was pared by 4 bases and J by 3 bases, with 13 bases between. CDR3 protein: CASSQDGRDTEAFF. CDR3 nucleotide sequence: TGCGCCAGCAGCCAGGACGGGAGGGACACTGAAGCTTTCTTT.

Many counts were recorded for this clonotype. The rearrangement links TRBV4-2 to TRBJ1-5; no reliable D call. The CDR3 length is 13 residues. CDR1 and CDR2 from the germline V gene are LGHNA and YNFKEQ. Trimming took off 4 bases at V and 9 bases at J, with 13 bases between the two ends. The CDR3 DNA sequence: TGTGCCAGCAGCCGAGACCCCTCGGGGCCCCAGCATTTT. Its translation: CASSRDPSGPQHF.

This clonotype was recorded many times. The chain has TRBV4-1 and TRBJ2-1; 9 bases fit TRBD1. The CDR3 is 15 amino acids. The V segment lost 3 bases and the J segment 6 bases; nucleotides outside the gene matches: 6. The germline V gene encodes CDR1 MGHRA and CDR2 YSYEKL. In DNA, the CDR3 is TGCGCCAGCAGCCAGGCCGGGACAGGGTTCAATGAGCAGTTCTTC. It yields the protein CASSQAGTGFNEQFF.

This clonotype was recorded at least ten times. V and J are TRBV20-1 and TRBJ1-6; TRBD1 aligns across 7 bases. Germline V lookup: CDR1 DFQATT, CDR2 SNEGSKA (reference sequence). V lost 4 bases and J lost 7; bases outside the gene matches: 10. This CDR3 is built from 15 residues. The CDR3 protein is CSATTLGTANSPLHF. For the CDR3, the DNA is TGCAGTGCTACTACCCTTGGGACAGCAAATTCACCCCTCCACTTT.

This clonotype was counted ten times or more. The chain is built from TRBV12-3 or TRBV12-4 and TRBJ2-2, with 9 bases lining up with TRBD1. Germline trimming cut 5 bases from V and 5 bases from J; bases unmatched to any gene: 6. This CDR3 contains 15 residues. CDR3 sequence (DNA): TGTGCCAGCAGTAAGGGACAGGGACGGACCGGGGAGCTGTTTTTT. It is translated as CASSKGQGRTGELFF.

This clonotype was counted ten times or more. The DNA for the CDR3 is TGTGCCAGCAGCGCCATTGGGGGGGGTAACTATGGCTACACCTTC. This gives the protein CASSAIGGGNYGYTF. The chain employs TRBV7-9 and TRBJ1-2, with D tentatively TRBD1 (5 bases). Germline loops: CDR1 SEHNR, CDR2 FQNEAQ (reference sequence). Trimming left V 5 bases short and J 1 base short, with 14 bases between. This CDR3 is 15 amino acids long.

There are many counts of this clonotype. This sequence joins TRBV7-2 and TRBJ2-7, with D unresolved. The CDR3 sequence is 15 residues long. V was pared by 2 bases and J by 3 bases, with 14 bases between. Per the germline V gene, CDR1 is SGHTA and CDR2 is FQGNSA. In nucleotides, the CDR3 is TGTGCCAGCAGCTTAATGAAAACTGGAAACTACGAGCAGTACTTC. This codes for CASSLMKTGNYEQYF.

The table lists this clonotype with a few counts. V is TRBV7-2 and J is TRBJ2-1, with TRBD2 as a possible D gene (5 bases). Germline-derived CDR1 and CDR2 are SGHTA and FQGNSA. The CDR3 length is 15 residues. V lost 1 base and J 5 bases, leaving 12 bases between the germline ends. The CDR3 spells CASSLEGSRDNEQFF. Here the CDR3 DNA reads TGTGCCAGCAGCTTAGAGGGATCGAGGGACAATGAGCAGTTCTTC.

This clonotype was counted at least ten times. The genes are TRBV4-3 and TRBJ1-2, with a weak D call TRBD1 (5 bases). Germline V lookup: CDR1 LGHNA, CDR2 YSLEER. The ends were cut back, 0 bases at V and 6 bases at J, with 14 bases in the middle. The CDR3 spans 15 residues. The CDR3 DNA is TGCGCCAGCAGCCAAGATCTTACCAGGGAAAATGGCTACACCTTC. Residues: CASSQDLTRENGYTF.

This clonotype was recorded at least ten times. The chain has TRBV7-9 and TRBJ1-2, with a weak D call TRBD1 (5 bases). This CDR3 spans 14 amino acids. CDR1 SEHNR and CDR2 FQNEAQ come from the germline V gene (reference sequence). V dropped 2 bases and J dropped 3 bases, with 10 bases sitting between them. The CDR3 region has the DNA TGTGCCAGCAGCTTATCTACAGGCGACTATGGCTACACCTTC. Translated: CASSLSTGDYGYTF.

This clonotype was seen at least ten times. The rearrangement links TRBV7-2 to TRBJ2-2, with D unclear. Germline V gene data show CDR1 as SGHTA and CDR2 as FQGNSA. The CDR3 length is 11 residues. Trimming took off 2 bases at V and 7 bases at J, with 2 bases between the two ends. The CDR3 loop is CASSLIGELFF. The CDR3, as DNA: TGTGCCAGCAGCTTAATCGGGGAGCTGTTTTTT.

This clonotype has ten or more counts. The J gene is TRBJ2-2, the V gene TRBV7-9, with TRBD2 as a possible D gene (5 bases). V lost 9 bases, J lost 4 bases, and 21 bases lay in between. Germline V CDR1 and CDR2: SEHNR, FQNEAQ (reference sequence). CDR3 length: 16 residues. The CDR3 protein is CARSREGVVGTGELFF. The CDR3 DNA sequence: TGTGCCAGATCTCGTGAGGGCGTTGTGGGCACCGGGGAGCTGTTTTTT.

Notes on this clonotype: A much larger clone differs from this one at a single base, so this may be a read error. The rearrangement uses TRBV28 and TRBJ1-1, with a possible D match to TRBD1 (6 bases). This CDR3 is built from 16 residues. Looked up from germline, CDR1 is MDHEN and CDR2 is SYDVKM. In DNA, the CDR3 is TGTTCCAGCAGTTCGGGGGCCTTACTGAGGGGCACTGAAGCTTTCTTT. As protein: CSSSSGALLRGTEAFF.

V usage is TRBV2 and J usage is TRBJ1-5; D gene unclear. V was clipped by 2 bases and J by 7 bases, with 12 bases between them. Germline lookup yields CDR1 SNHLY and CDR2 FYNNEI. This CDR3 has 14 residues. The CDR3 sequence: CASSERTIRQPQHF. The CDR3 DNA reads as TGTGCCAGCAGTGAAAGGACTATCAGGCAGCCCCAGCATTTT.

This clonotype was seen at least ten times. J is TRBJ2-1 and V is TRBV11-2, with D unclear. Trimming took off 5 bases at V and 9 bases at J, with 11 bases between the two ends. The germline V gene encodes CDR1 SGHAT and CDR2 FQNNGV. CDR3 size: 12 residues. The CDR3 bases are TGTGCCAGCAGCCCCATGTATGGTGAGCAGTTCTTC. Translation: CASSPMYGEQFF. Using reference TRBV11-2 and TRBJ2-1 for the parts outside the CDR3, the full variable domain is EAGVAQSPRYKIIEKRQSVAFWCNPISGHATLYWYQQILGQGPKLLIQFQNNGVVDDSQLPKDRFSAERLKGVDSTLKIQPAKLEDSAVYLCASSPMYGEQFFGPGTRLTVL.

The chain uses TRBV27 and TRBJ2-1, with D perhaps matching TRBD2 (6 bases). Germline CDR1 is MNHEY and CDR2 is SMNVEV (reference sequence). The V gene lost 5 bases and the J gene lost 6 bases, with 23 bases spanning the gap. The CDR3 has 17 amino acids. In DNA form, the CDR3 reads TGTGCCAGCAGTCCTCTCCGGGACTTCCATTCCCCCAATGAGCAGTTCTTC. This encodes CASSPLRDFHSPNEQFF.

This clonotype was observed at least ten times. The chain couples TRBV3-1 to TRBJ2-7; 7 nucleotides match TRBD1. V was clipped by 2 bases and J by 3 bases; unmatched bases: 7. Germline V gives CDR1 LGHDT, CDR2 YNNKEL (reference sequence). CDR3 length: 15 amino acids. The CDR3 coding sequence is TGTGCCAGCAGCCAACCCCGGACAGGAATCTACGAGCAGTACTTC. Its translation is CASSQPRTGIYEQYF.